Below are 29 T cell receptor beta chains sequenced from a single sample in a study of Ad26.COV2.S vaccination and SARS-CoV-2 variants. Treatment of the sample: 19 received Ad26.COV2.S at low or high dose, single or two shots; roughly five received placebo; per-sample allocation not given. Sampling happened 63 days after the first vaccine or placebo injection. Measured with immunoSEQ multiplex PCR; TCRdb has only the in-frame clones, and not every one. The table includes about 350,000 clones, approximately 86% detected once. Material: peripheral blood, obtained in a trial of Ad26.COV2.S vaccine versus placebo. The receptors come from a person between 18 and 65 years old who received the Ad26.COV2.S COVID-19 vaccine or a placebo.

This CDR3 reads CASSLVSGGSGELFF. CDR3 DNA sequence: TGTGCCAGCAGCCTAGTATCAGGGGGATCCGGGGAGCTGTTTTTT. This sequence joins TRBV4-2 and TRBJ2-2; TRBD1 matches 7 bases. The germline gives CDR1 LGHNA, CDR2 YNFKEQ. CDR3 size: 15 residues. Germline trimming cut 4 bases from V and 6 bases from J; bases unmatched to any gene: 8.

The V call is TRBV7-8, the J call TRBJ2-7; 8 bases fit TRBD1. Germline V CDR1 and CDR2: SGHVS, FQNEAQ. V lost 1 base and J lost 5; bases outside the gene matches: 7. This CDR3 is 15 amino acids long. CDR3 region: CASSLVQGGIHEQYF. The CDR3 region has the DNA TGTGCCAGCAGCTTAGTACAGGGGGGAATCCACGAGCAGTACTTC.

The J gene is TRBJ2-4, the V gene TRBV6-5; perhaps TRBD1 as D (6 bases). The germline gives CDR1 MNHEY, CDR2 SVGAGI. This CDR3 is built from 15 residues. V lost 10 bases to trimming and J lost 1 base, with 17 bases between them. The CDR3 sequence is CATRQTQGAKNIQYF. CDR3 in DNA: TGTGCCACCCGGCAAACGCAGGGGGCCAAAAACATTCAGTACTTC.

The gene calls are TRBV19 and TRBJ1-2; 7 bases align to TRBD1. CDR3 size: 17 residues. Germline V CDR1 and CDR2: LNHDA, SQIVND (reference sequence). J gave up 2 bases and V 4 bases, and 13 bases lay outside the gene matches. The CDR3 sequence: CASSTPRERGGNYGYTF. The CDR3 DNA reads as TGTGCCAGTAGTACCCCCCGGGAGAGAGGGGGCAACTATGGCTACACCTTC.

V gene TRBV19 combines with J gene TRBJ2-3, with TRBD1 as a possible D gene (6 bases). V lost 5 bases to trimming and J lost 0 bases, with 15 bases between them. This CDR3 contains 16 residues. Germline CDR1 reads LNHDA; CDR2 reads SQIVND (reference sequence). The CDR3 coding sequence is TGTGCCAGTAGTCCCCGGGACACCCCTAGCACAGATACGCAGTATTTT. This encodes CASSPRDTPSTDTQYF.

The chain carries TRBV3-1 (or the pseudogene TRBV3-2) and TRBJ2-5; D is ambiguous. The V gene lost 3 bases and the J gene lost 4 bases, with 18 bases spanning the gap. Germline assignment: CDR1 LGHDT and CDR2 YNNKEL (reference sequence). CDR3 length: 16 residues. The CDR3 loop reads CASSHPWLRFGETQYF. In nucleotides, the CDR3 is TGTGCCAGCAGCCACCCTTGGTTGAGATTCGGAGAGACCCAGTACTTC.

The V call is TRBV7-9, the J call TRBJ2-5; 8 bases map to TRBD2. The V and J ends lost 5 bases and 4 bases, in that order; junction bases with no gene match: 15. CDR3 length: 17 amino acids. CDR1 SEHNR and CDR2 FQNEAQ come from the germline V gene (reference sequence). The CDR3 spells CASSPGLLAETPETQYF. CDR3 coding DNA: TGTGCCAGCAGCCCAGGCTTACTAGCGGAGACCCCAGAGACCCAGTACTTC.

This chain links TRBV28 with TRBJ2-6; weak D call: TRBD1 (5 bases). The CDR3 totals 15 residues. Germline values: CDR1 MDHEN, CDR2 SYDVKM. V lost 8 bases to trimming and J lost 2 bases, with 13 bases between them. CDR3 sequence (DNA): TGTGCCAGCCGATTAAGGGGCGCTGGGGCCAACGTCCTGACTTTC. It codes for CASRLRGAGANVLTF.

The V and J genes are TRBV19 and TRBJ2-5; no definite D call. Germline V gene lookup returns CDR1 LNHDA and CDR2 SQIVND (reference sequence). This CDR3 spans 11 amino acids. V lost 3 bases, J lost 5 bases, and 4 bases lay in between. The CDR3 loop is CASSMFETQYF. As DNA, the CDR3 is TGTGCCAGTAGTATGTTTGAGACCCAGTACTTC.

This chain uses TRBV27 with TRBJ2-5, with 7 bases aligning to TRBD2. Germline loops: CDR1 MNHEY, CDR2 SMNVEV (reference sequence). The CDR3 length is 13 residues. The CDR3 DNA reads TGTGGGTCGCGGGGGAGCGGGCAAGAGACCCAGTACTTC. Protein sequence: CGSRGSGQETQYF.

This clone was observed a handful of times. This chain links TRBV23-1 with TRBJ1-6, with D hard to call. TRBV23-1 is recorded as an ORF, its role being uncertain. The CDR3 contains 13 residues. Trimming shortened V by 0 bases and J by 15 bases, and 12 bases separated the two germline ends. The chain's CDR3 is CASSQSWSENLHF. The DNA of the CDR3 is TGCGCCAGCAGTCAATCTTGGAGCGAGAACCTCCACTTT.

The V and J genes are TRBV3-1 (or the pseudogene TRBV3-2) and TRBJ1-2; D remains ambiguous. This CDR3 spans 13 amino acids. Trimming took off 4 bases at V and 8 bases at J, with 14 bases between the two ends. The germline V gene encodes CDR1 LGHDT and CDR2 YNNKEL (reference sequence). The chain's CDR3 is CASSRMGGRGYTF. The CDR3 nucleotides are TGTGCCAGCAGCCGGATGGGCGGCCGGGGCTACACCTTC.

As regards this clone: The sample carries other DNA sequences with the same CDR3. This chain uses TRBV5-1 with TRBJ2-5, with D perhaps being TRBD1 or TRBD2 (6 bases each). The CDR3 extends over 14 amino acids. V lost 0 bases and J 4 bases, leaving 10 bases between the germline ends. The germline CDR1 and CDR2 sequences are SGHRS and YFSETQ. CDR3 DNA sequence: TGCGCCAGCAGCTTGGTTGGAGGGGGAGAGACCCAGTACTTC. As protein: CASSLVGGGETQYF.

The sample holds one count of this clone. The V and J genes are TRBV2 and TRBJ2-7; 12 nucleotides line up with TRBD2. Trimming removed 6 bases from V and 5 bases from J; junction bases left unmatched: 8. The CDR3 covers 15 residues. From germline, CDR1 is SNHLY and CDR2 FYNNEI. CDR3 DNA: TGTGCCAGCAGGGATCTAGCGGGAGGGCCTAACGAGCAGTACTTC. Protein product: CASRDLAGGPNEQYF.

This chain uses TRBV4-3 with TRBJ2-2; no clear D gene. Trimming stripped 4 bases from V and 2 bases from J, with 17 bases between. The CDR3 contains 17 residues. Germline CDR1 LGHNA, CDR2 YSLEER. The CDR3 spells CASSRVTENRNTGELFF. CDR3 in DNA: TGCGCCAGCAGCCGCGTTACAGAGAATAGAAACACCGGGGAGCTGTTTTTT.

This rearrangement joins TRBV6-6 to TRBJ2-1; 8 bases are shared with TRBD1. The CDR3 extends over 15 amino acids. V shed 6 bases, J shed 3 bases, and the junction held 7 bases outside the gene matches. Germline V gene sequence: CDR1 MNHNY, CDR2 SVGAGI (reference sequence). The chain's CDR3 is CASRAQGGIYNEQFF. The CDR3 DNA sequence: TGTGCCAGCAGAGCACAGGGGGGAATCTACAATGAGCAGTTCTTC.

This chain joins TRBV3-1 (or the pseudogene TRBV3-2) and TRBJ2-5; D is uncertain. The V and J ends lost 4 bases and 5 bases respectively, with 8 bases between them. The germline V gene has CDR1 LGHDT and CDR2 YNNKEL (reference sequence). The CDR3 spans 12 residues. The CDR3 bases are TGTGCCAGCAGCCTCCTCCGGGAGACCCAGTACTTC. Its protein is CASSLLRETQYF.

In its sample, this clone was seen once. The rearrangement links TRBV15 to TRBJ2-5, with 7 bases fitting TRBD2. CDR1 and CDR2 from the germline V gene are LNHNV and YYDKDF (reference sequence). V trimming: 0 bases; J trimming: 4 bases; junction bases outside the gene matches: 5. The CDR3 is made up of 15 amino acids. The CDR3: CATSRDQGGPETQYF. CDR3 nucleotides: TGTGCCACCAGCAGAGATCAGGGAGGGCCAGAGACCCAGTACTTC.

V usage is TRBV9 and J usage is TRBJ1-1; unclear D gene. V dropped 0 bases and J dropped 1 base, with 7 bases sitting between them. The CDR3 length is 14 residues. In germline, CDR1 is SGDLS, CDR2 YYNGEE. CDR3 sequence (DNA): TGTGCCAGCAGCGTAGGGGATTCGAACACTGAAGCTTTCTTT. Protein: CASSVGDSNTEAFF.

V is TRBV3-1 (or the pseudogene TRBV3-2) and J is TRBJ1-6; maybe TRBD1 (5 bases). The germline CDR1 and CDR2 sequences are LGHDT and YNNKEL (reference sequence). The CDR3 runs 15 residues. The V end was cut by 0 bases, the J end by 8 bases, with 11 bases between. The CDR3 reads CASSQDSPGYSPLHF. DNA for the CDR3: TGTGCCAGCAGCCAAGATAGTCCAGGGTATTCACCCCTCCACTTT.

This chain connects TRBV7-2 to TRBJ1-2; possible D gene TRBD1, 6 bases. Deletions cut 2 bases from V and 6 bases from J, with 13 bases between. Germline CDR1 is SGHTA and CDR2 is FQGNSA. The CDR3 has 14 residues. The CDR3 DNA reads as TGTGCCAGCAGCTTAATGGGGGGGCTCGATGGCTACACCTTC. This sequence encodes CASSLMGGLDGYTF.

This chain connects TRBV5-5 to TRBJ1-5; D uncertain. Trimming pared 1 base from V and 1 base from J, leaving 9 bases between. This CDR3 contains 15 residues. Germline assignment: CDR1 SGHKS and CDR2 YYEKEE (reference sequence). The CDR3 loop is CASSLLGESNQPQHF. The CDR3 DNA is TGTGCCAGCAGCTTGTTAGGTGAGAGCAATCAGCCCCAGCATTTT.

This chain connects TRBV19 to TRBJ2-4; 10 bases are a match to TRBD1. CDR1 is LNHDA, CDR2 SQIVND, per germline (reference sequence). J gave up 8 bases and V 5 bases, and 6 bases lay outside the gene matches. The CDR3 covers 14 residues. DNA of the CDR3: TGTGCCAGTAGTTACGGGACAGGGGAAGACATTCAGTACTTC. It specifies CASSYGTGEDIQYF. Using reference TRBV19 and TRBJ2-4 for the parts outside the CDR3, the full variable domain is DGGITQSPKYLFRKEGQNVTLSCEQNLNHDAMYWYRQDPGQGLRLIYYSQIVNDFQKGDIAEGYSVSREKKESFPLTVTSAQKNPTAFYLCASSYGTGEDIQYFGAGTRLSVL.

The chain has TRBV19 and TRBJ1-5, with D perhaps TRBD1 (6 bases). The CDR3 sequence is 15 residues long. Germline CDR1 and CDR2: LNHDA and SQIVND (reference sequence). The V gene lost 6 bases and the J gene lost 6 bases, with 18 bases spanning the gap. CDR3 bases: TGTGCCAGTAGGAATCTGGGGGGCAGGTTTCAGCCCCAGCATTTT. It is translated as CASRNLGGRFQPQHF.

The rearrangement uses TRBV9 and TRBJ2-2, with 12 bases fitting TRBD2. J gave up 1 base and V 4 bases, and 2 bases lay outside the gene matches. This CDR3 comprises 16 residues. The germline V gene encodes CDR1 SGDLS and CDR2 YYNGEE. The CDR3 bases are TGTGCCAGCAGCTTGGGACTAGCGGGGAACACCGGGGAGCTGTTTTTT. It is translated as CASSLGLAGNTGELFF.

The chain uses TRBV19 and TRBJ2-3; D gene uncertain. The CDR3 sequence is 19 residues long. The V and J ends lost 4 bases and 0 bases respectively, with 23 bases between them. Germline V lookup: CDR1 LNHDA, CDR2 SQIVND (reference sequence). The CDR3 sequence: CASSRWVRPAGPSTDTQYF. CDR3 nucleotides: TGTGCCAGTAGTAGGTGGGTACGCCCCGCCGGCCCAAGCACAGATACGCAGTATTTT.

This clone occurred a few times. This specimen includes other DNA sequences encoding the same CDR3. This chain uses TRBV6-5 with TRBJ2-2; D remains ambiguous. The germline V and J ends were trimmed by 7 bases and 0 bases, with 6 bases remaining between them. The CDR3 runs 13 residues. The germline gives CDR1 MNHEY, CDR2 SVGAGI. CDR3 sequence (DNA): TGTGCCAGCACCCTGACGAACACCGGGGAGCTGTTTTTT. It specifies CASTLTNTGELFF.

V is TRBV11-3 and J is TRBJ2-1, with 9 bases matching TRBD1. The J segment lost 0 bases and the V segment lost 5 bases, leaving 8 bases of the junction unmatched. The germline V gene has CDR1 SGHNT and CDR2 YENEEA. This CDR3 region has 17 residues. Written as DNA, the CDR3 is TGTGCCAGCAGCCCGCCGACAGGGGGTCTCTCCTACAATGAGCAGTTCTTC. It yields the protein CASSPPTGGLSYNEQFF. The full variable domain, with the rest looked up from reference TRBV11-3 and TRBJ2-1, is EAGVVQSPRYKIIEKKQPVAFWCNPISGHNTLYWYLQNLGQGPELLIRYENEEAVDDSQLPKDRFSAERLKGVDSTLKIQPAELGDSAVYLCASSPPTGGLSYNEQFFGPGTRLTVL.

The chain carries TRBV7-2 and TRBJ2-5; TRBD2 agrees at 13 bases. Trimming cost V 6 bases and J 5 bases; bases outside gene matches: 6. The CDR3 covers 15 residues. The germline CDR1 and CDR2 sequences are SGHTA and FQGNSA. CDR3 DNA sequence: TGTGCCAGCAGTTCACTAGCGGGAGGGTCCGAGACCCAGTACTTC. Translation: CASSSLAGGSETQYF.